The sample holds a few counts of the clone carrying this T cell receptor (beta chain). The sample comes from a study of regulatory T cells in long-lasting Graves disease. The authors built TCR beta libraries using iRepertoire HTBI primers and Arm-PCR of CDR3 regions. TCRdb reprocessed the multiplex PCR reads via MiXCR and lists one record per CDR3 protein. This repertoire shows 700,000 or so distinct CDR3 sequences, around 30% found once; its top ten account for 35% to 55%. This CDR3 is built from 17 residues. Losses at the gene ends were 4 bases for V and 1 base for J; bases not matched to a gene: 12. The germline CDR1 and CDR2 sequences are LNHDA and SQIVND (reference sequence). Time point: persistent/refractory GD, antithyroid drugs over 5 years with positive TRAb. Extracted RNA from PBMCs served as the source of the TCR library.

The TCR was taken from a female donor with Graves disease. This rearrangement joins TRBV19 to TRBJ1-1, with 7 positions matching TRBD1. Sequenced material: peripheral blood mononuclear cells (PBMCs), taken when the disease was refractory, from a patient treated with antithyroid drugs. The CDR3 sequence is CASSTDRDSQGNTEAFF. Written as DNA, the CDR3 is TGTGCCAGTAGTACCGATCGGGACAGTCAGGGGAACACTGAAGCTTTCTTT. Combining the CDR3 with reference TRBV19 and TRBJ1-1 gives the whole variable domain DGGITQSPKYLFRKEGQNVTLSCEQNLNHDAMYWYRQDPGQGLRLIYYSQIVNDFQKGDIAEGYSVSREKKESFPLTVTSAQKNPTAFYLCASSTDRDSQGNTEAFFGQGTRLTVV.